What follows are 20 T cell receptor beta chains derived from one specimen sequenced in a study of beta chain features in type 1 diabetes. Expressed TCRB transcripts were sequenced, since all the RNA that had been isolated was reverse transcribed. Sequenced by immunoSEQ multiplex PCR; TCRdb stores in-frame clones only, minus some. Of 850,000 to 900,000 clones in the sample, roughly a sixth were seen once. The sequencing input was naive CD4+ T cells from blood. These receptors originate from a woman in her late teens or twenties in good health.

As for this clone: This specimen includes other DNA sequences encoding the same CDR3. This chain links TRBV7-2 with TRBJ2-5; 7 bases align to TRBD2. This CDR3 has 12 residues. The V gene's germline CDR1 is SGHTA and CDR2 FQGNSA. The ends lost 8 bases at V and 5 bases at J; junction bases unmatched: 5. The CDR3 coding sequence is TGTGCCAGCGGGAGGGCCTCGGAGACCCAGTACTTC. This sequence encodes CASGRASETQYF.

This chain uses TRBV5-1 with TRBJ2-1; D is possibly TRBD2 (6 bases). Trimming removed 4 bases from V and 6 bases from J, with 11 bases in between. Germline V gene data show CDR1 as SGHRS and CDR2 as YFSETQ. The CDR3 is 13 amino acids. CDR3 region: CASSLVGGNEQFF. The CDR3 DNA follows: TGCGCCAGCAGCCTCGTGGGGGGCAATGAGCAGTTCTTC.

The chain combines TRBV2 with TRBJ2-2; either TRBD1 or TRBD2 may fit D (6 bases each). Germline V gene data show CDR1 as SNHLY and CDR2 as FYNNEI. The ends were cut back, 4 bases at V and 1 base at J, with 10 bases in the middle. The CDR3 has 15 residues. This CDR3 reads CASSGGAVNTGELFF. In DNA, the CDR3 is TGTGCCAGCAGTGGGGGGGCGGTGAACACCGGGGAGCTGTTTTTT.

The CDR3 bases are TGTGCCAGCAGCCCCGGAGGGGATGAGCAGTTCTTC. It codes for CASSPGGDEQFF. The chain combines TRBV7-2 with TRBJ2-1, with a possible D match to TRBD2 (6 bases). The CDR3 spans 12 residues. With 5 bases removed from V and 8 bases from J, the gap between germline ends came to 10 bases. The germline V gene encodes CDR1 SGHTA and CDR2 FQGNSA.

This clone was seen a few times. This chain uses TRBV7-6 with TRBJ2-5; D is possibly TRBD2 (6 bases). The J call is uncertain, as TRBJ2-7 better fits the DNA end. CDR1 is SGHVS and CDR2 is FNYEAQ in the germline V gene. This CDR3 contains 15 residues. DNA of the CDR3: TGTGCCAGCAGCCCCGACGGGACTGCGGCCTACGAGCAGTACTTC. This sequence encodes CASSPDGTAAYEQYF.

This clone showed up just a few times. The chain has TRBV7-8 and TRBJ1-1; D not certain. The CDR3 length is 13 residues. V lost 6 bases to trimming and J lost 1 base, with 9 bases between them. The germline gives CDR1 SGHVS, CDR2 FQNEAQ. CDR3 bases: TGTGCCAGCAGTAAGACCGCGAACACTGAAGCTTTCTTT. It is translated as CASSKTANTEAFF.

This clone was seen a few times. This chain connects TRBV11-3 to TRBJ2-3; D is uncertain. Germline-derived CDR1 and CDR2 are SGHNT and YENEEA. CDR3 length: 15 amino acids. V dropped 1 base and J dropped 6 bases, with 14 bases sitting between them. The CDR3 sequence is CASSLGFPGSDTQYF. The DNA for the CDR3 is TGTGCCAGCAGCTTAGGGTTTCCAGGATCCGATACGCAGTATTTT.

This clone was seen a handful of times. This sequence joins TRBV5-1 and TRBJ1-1; D unresolved. The V end was cut by 0 bases, the J end by 1 base, with 4 bases between. CDR1 and CDR2 from the germline V gene are SGHRS and YFSETQ. The CDR3 covers 13 residues. The CDR3 DNA follows: TGCGCCAGCAGCTTGGATGCGAACACTGAAGCTTTCTTT. The encoded protein is CASSLDANTEAFF.

This clone was found a few times. This chain joins TRBV5-4 and TRBJ2-1, with 10 bases that match TRBD2. After removal of 4 bases from V and 7 bases from J, the junction contained 11 bases not matched to a gene. This CDR3 comprises 16 residues. Germline V gene sequence: CDR1 SGHNT, CDR2 YYREEE (reference sequence). The CDR3 DNA reads TGTGCCAGCAGCCTGCCTAAGCGGGAGGGATATAATGAGCAGTTCTTC. It encodes CASSLPKREGYNEQFF.

This clone was counted ten times or more. The chain joins TRBV21-1 to TRBJ2-7. TRBV21-1 is a documented pseudogene. The CDR3 is made up of 11 amino acids. The CDR3 reads CASSTSYEQYF. The CDR3 coding sequence is TGTGCCAGCAGCACCTCCTACGAGCAGTACTTC.

This chain uses TRBV6-5 with TRBJ2-3; the match to TRBD2 covers 7 bases. J gave up 2 bases and V 5 bases, and 7 bases lay outside the gene matches. Germline CDR1 and CDR2: MNHEY and SVGAGI. This CDR3 comprises 15 residues. The CDR3 DNA sequence: TGTGCCAGCAGTCCCGTTGGGGGGGTCACAGATACGCAGTATTTT. Amino acids: CASSPVGGVTDTQYF.

This clone was counted only a few times. The V gene is TRBV7-2, the J gene TRBJ2-7, with D unresolved. Per the germline V gene, CDR1 is SGHTA and CDR2 is FQGNSA. V dropped 1 base and J dropped 2 bases, with 12 bases sitting between them. There are 15 residues in the CDR3. CDR3 region: CASSLELEVPYEQYF. The DNA for the CDR3 is TGTGCCAGCAGCTTAGAGTTAGAAGTGCCCTACGAGCAGTACTTC.

Points on this clone: The identical CDR3 is also encoded by other nucleotide sequences in the sample. The V and J genes are TRBV7-2 and TRBJ1-3; 7 bases match TRBD1. V was clipped by 5 bases and J by 2 bases; unmatched bases: 3. The CDR3 consists of 14 residues. Germline CDR1 reads SGHTA; CDR2 reads FQGNSA. The CDR3 DNA reads as TGTGCCAGCAGCCGACAGGGAGCTGGAAACACCATATATTTT. Amino acid sequence: CASSRQGAGNTIYF.

The rearrangement links TRBV18 to TRBJ2-1; possibly TRBD2 for D (6 bases). V gave up 3 bases and J gave up 4 bases, with 13 bases separating them. Germline CDR1 reads KGHSH; CDR2 reads LQKENI. The CDR3 is 15 residues long. The CDR3 DNA is TGTGCCAGCTCACCTCAGCGGGCCCCTTACAATGAGCAGTTCTTC. It is translated as CASSPQRAPYNEQFF.

The rearrangement joins TRBV27 to TRBJ1-5; 7 nucleotides align to TRBD1. Germline CDR1 MNHEY, CDR2 SMNVEV (reference sequence). The CDR3 sequence is 16 residues long. The ends lost 3 bases at V and 0 bases at J; junction bases unmatched: 5. The CDR3 here is CASSLLSGGSNQPQHF. The CDR3 DNA reads TGTGCCAGCAGTTTGTTATCAGGGGGTAGCAATCAGCCCCAGCATTTT.

CDR3 coding DNA: TGTGCCAGCAGTCCCCTCCGGGACGAGCAGTACTTC. Protein sequence: CASSPLRDEQYF. The chain recombines TRBV28 with TRBJ2-7; D is unclear. The CDR3 consists of 12 residues. Germline V gives CDR1 MDHEN, CDR2 SYDVKM. The V end was cut by 5 bases, the J end by 5 bases, with 10 bases between.

There are a few counts of this clone. This chain connects TRBV11-2 to TRBJ2-1, with D perhaps matching TRBD2 (6 bases). Germline values: CDR1 SGHAT, CDR2 FQNNGV. The CDR3 consists of 15 residues. Trimming took 5 bases from V and 7 from J, leaving 18 bases between them. CDR3 loop: CASSPIRRAGNEQFF. The CDR3 DNA follows: TGTGCCAGCAGCCCTATCCGGAGGGCGGGGAATGAGCAGTTCTTC.

CDR3 region: CASSLPRAGGSSYEQYF. CDR3 bases: TGCGCCAGCAGCTTGCCTCGAGCGGGAGGGAGCTCCTACGAGCAGTACTTC. The chain carries TRBV5-1 and TRBJ2-7; TRBD2 matches at 10 bases. The J segment lost 0 bases and the V segment lost 1 base, leaving 7 bases of the junction unmatched. The CDR3 spans 17 residues. Germline-derived CDR1 and CDR2 are SGHRS and YFSETQ.

This clone was picked up a small number of times. V and J are TRBV7-3 and TRBJ2-3, with 8 bases lining up with TRBD2. The germline CDR1 and CDR2 sequences are SGHTA and FQGTGA. With V trimmed by 6 bases and J by 4 bases, 3 bases remained unmatched. The CDR3 has 13 residues. The CDR3 bases are TGTGCCAGCAGGGAAGCGGGAGCAGATACGCAGTATTTT. The encoded protein is CASREAGADTQYF.

This chain uses TRBV5-1 with TRBJ2-1, with unresolved D. The germline V gene has CDR1 SGHRS and CDR2 YFSETQ. The V end was cut by 0 bases, the J end by 5 bases, with 6 bases between. This CDR3 region has 13 residues. In nucleotides, the CDR3 is TGCGCCAGCAGCTTGGCCCGAAACAATGAGCAGTTCTTC. Translation gives CASSLARNNEQFF.